This T cell receptor (beta chain) was observed in a study of radiotherapy plus CTLA-4 blockade in lung cancer. Study-level background: For 18% of patients, objective responses occurred, and about 34% had disease control.

Assay: immunoSEQ multiplex PCR; the TCRdb copy retains only in-frame clones and omits some. Here the sample spans roughly 50,000 clones, roughly three quarters being singletons. Each patient with chemo-refractory metastatic non-small-cell lung cancer was treated with focal radiation plus CTLA-4 blockade using ipilimumab. Comments on this clone: What it binds is unknown.

V was cut by 2 bases and J by 4 bases, with 9 bases left in between. Germline V gene lookup returns CDR1 SGHVS and CDR2 FQNEAQ. This CDR3 has 14 residues. Study conclusions and caveats: In blood, tumor-derived TCR clones expanded after radiotherapy plus ipilimumab. With interferon-beta, early dynamics of blood T cell clones were reported to best predict response.

The chain employs TRBV7-8 and TRBJ1-3, with no clear D. This TCR was sampled from a human donor with non-small cell lung cancer who had stable disease on radiotherapy plus ipilimumab. The sequences come from peripheral blood, collected from a patient treated with radiotherapy plus ipilimumab. The CDR3 DNA is TGTGCCAGCAGCTTAAGCGTTGCCGGAAACACCATATATTTT. It specifies CASSLSVAGNTIYF. Full variable domain (remainder filled in from reference TRBV7-8 and TRBJ1-3): GAGVSQSPRYKVAKRGQDVALRCDPISGHVSLFWYQQALGQGPEFLTYFQNEAQLDKSGLPSDRFFAERPEGSVSTLKIQRTQQEDSAVYLCASSLSVAGNTIYFGEGSWLTVV.